This TCR beta chain emerged from a study of cytomegalovirus exposure and HLA in healthy donors. PCR primers comprised 60 Vbeta and 13 Jbeta primers. Sequencing used immunoSEQ multiplex PCR; TCRdb keeps in-frame clones, though not all of them. This sample has roughly 150,000 clones; 76% occur once, and the top ten carry around 3%. The CDR3 covers 15 residues. Germline CDR1 SEHNR, CDR2 FQNEAQ (reference sequence). After removal of 5 bases from V and 1 base from J, the junction contained 7 bases not matched to a gene. What was sequenced was PBMCs. The TCR was taken from a male donor in good health and CMV-seronegative. The chain couples TRBV7-9 to TRBJ1-1; 7 bases are shared with TRBD1. CDR3 coding DNA: TGTGCCAGCAGCCCGACCGGGACAGCGAACACTGAAGCTTTCTTT. Protein: CASSPTGTANTEAFF. The complete variable domain, with remaining parts taken from reference TRBV7-9 and TRBJ1-1, reads DTGVSQNPRHKITKRGQNVTFRCDPISEHNRLYWYRQTLGQGPEFLTYFQNEAQLEKSRLLSDRFSAERPKGSFSTLEIQRTEQGDSAMYLCASSPTGTANTEAFFGQGTRLTVV.